The rows below give T cell receptor beta chains drawn from one sample of a study of T cell responses to AZD1222 COVID-19 vaccine. This table comes from immunoSEQ multiplex PCR, and its TCRdb copy is limited to in-frame clones, with some not included. The sample shows 95,000 to 150,000 clones, around 87% of them seen only once. The material sequenced was peripheral blood, taken on day 0 of AZD1222 vaccination. The receptors were sampled from an adult in good health. CDR3s include the opening cysteine and the closing phenylalanine or tryptophan. D genes are given only for firm matches. Some rows have no size entry. The others give once, few or many, or a class for an expanded clone.

D gene: .
V gene: TRBV10-3
clone size: .
J gene: TRBJ1-1
CDR3 protein: CAISESRGQGTEAFF
CDR3 DNA: TGTGCCATCAGTGAGTCTCGGGGTCAGGGCACTGAAGCTTTCTTT

D gene: .
V gene: TRBV11-2
clone size: .
J gene: TRBJ2-5
CDR3 protein: CASSLATSGSRTQYF
CDR3 DNA: TGTGCCAGCAGCTTAGCGACCTCAGGCTCAAGGACCCAGTACTTC

D gene: .
V gene: TRBV27
clone size: .
J gene: TRBJ1-6
CDR3 protein: CASTPNGGNSPLHF
CDR3 DNA: TGTGCCAGCACCCCGAATGGAGGTAATTCACCCCTCCACTTT

D gene: .
V gene: TRBV27
clone size: .
J gene: TRBJ1-6
CDR3 protein: CASSLPAGGSSYNSPLHF
CDR3 DNA: TGTGCCAGCAGTTTACCCGCCGGGGGGAGCTCCTATAATTCACCCCTCCACTTT

D gene: .
V gene: TRBV4-3
clone size: .
J gene: TRBJ1-1
CDR3 protein: CASSRITGSGTEAFF
CDR3 DNA: TGCGCCAGCAGCCGGATTACAGGGTCGGGCACTGAAGCTTTCTTT

D gene: .
V gene: TRBV28
clone size: .
J gene: TRBJ1-1
CDR3 protein: CASRLQGFEAFF
CDR3 DNA: TGTGCCAGCAGGCTACAGGGCTTTGAAGCTTTCTTT

D gene: .
V gene: TRBV7-8
clone size: .
J gene: TRBJ2-1
CDR3 protein: CASSTRGGMAYNEQFF
CDR3 DNA: TGTGCCAGCAGCACCCGAGGCGGGATGGCATACAATGAGCAGTTCTTC

D gene: .
V gene: TRBV23-1
clone size: .
J gene: TRBJ1-2
CDR3 protein: CASSQRGCYGYTF
CDR3 DNA: TGCGCCAGCAGTCAAAGGGGGTGCTATGGCTACACCTTC

D gene: TRBD1
V gene: TRBV27
clone size: .
J gene: TRBJ1-5
CDR3 protein: CASSTQGAWNQPQHF
CDR3 DNA: TGTGCCAGCAGTACACAGGGGGCATGGAATCAGCCCCAGCATTTT

D gene: .
V gene: TRBV7-5
clone size: few
J gene: TRBJ1-1
CDR3 protein: CVRSAGSWQAAPAFF
CDR3 DNA: TGTGTCAGAAGCGCCGGGTCATGGCAGGCCGCGCCAGCTTTCTTT

D gene: .
V gene: TRBV7-2
clone size: .
J gene: TRBJ1-3
CDR3 protein: CASRFDSSGNTIYF
CDR3 DNA: TGTGCCAGCAGATTTGACAGCTCTGGAAACACCATATATTTT

D gene: .
V gene: TRBV18
clone size: .
J gene: TRBJ2-3
CDR3 protein: CASSPPSTPAQYF
CDR3 DNA: TGTGCCAGCTCACCACCGTCGACCCCTGCGCAGTATTTT

D gene: .
V gene: TRBV6-5
clone size: .
J gene: TRBJ1-3
CDR3 protein: CASSYSMGEGNTIYF
CDR3 DNA: TGTGCCAGCAGTTACTCGATGGGGGAAGGAAACACCATATATTTT

D gene: TRBD1
V gene: TRBV5-6
clone size: .
J gene: TRBJ2-2
CDR3 protein: CASSLGAGGHGELFF
CDR3 DNA: TGTGCCAGCAGCTTGGGGGCAGGGGGCCACGGGGAGCTGTTTTTT

D gene: .
V gene: TRBV7-8
clone size: .
J gene: TRBJ2-7
CDR3 protein: CASSLALGTGAYEQYF
CDR3 DNA: TGTGCCAGCAGCTTAGCGCTTGGTACAGGAGCCTACGAGCAGTACTTC

D gene: TRBD1
V gene: TRBV7-3
clone size: .
J gene: TRBJ2-1
CDR3 protein: CASSLKTTGKDYNEQFF
CDR3 DNA: TGTGCCAGCAGCTTAAAAACGACAGGGAAGGACTACAATGAGCAGTTCTTC

D gene: .
V gene: TRBV11-2
clone size: .
J gene: TRBJ2-7
CDR3 protein: CASSLTGPTTYEQYF
CDR3 DNA: TGTGCCAGCAGCTTAACCGGACCGACCACCTACGAGCAGTACTTC

D gene: .
V gene: TRBV6-2/TRBV6-3
clone size: .
J gene: TRBJ1-2
CDR3 protein: CASSYSTGTPSTF
CDR3 DNA: TGTGCCAGCAGTTACTCGACCGGGACGCCGAGTACCTTC

D gene: TRBD2
V gene: TRBV2
clone size: .
J gene: TRBJ2-3
CDR3 protein: CASSGGGISTDTQYF
CDR3 DNA: TGTGCCAGCAGTGGGGGGGGTATAAGCACAGATACGCAGTATTTT

D gene: .
V gene: TRBV27
clone size: .
J gene: TRBJ1-4
CDR3 protein: CASSPGVKLFF
CDR3 DNA: TGTGCCAGCAGCCCCGGGGTAAAACTGTTTTTT

D gene: TRBD1
V gene: TRBV5-1
clone size: .
J gene: TRBJ1-6
CDR3 protein: CASSIGQGASPLHF
CDR3 DNA: TGCGCCAGCAGCATAGGACAGGGGGCTTCACCCCTCCACTTT

D gene: TRBD1
V gene: TRBV5-1
clone size: .
J gene: TRBJ2-7
CDR3 protein: CASSPSGQLYEQYF
CDR3 DNA: TGCGCCAGCAGCCCCTCGGGACAGCTTTACGAGCAGTACTTC

D gene: .
V gene: TRBV5-5
clone size: .
J gene: TRBJ1-3
CDR3 protein: CASSPFWQGENTIYF
CDR3 DNA: TGTGCCAGCAGCCCCTTTTGGCAGGGAGAAAACACCATATATTTT

D gene: .
V gene: TRBV7-8
clone size: .
J gene: TRBJ1-2
CDR3 protein: CASSLLGRGRGQKDYGYTF
CDR3 DNA: TGTGCCAGCAGCTTATTGGGCAGGGGCAGGGGACAAAAGGACTATGGCTACACCTTC

D gene: .
V gene: TRBV10-3
clone size: .
J gene: TRBJ2-7
CDR3 protein: CAISESGQAYEQYF
CDR3 DNA: TGTGCCATCAGTGAGTCGGGGCAGGCCTACGAGCAGTACTTC

D gene: .
V gene: TRBV5-1
clone size: .
J gene: TRBJ1-2
CDR3 protein: CASSLELPGYRGYTF
CDR3 DNA: TGCGCCAGCAGCTTGGAACTTCCGGGATACCGAGGCTACACCTTC

D gene: .
V gene: TRBV18
clone size: .
J gene: TRBJ1-3
CDR3 protein: CASSPSDNSGNTIYF
CDR3 DNA: TGTGCCAGCTCACCTTCCGACAACTCTGGAAACACCATATATTTT

D gene: .
V gene: TRBV7-2
clone size: .
J gene: TRBJ1-1
CDR3 protein: CASSRRDTNTEAFF
CDR3 DNA: TGTGCCAGCAGCCGCAGGGACACGAACACTGAAGCTTTCTTT

D gene: TRBD1
V gene: TRBV6-5
clone size: .
J gene: TRBJ1-4
CDR3 protein: CASSLRQGAREKLFF
CDR3 DNA: TGTGCCAGCAGTCTAAGACAGGGCGCGAGGGAAAAACTGTTTTTT

D gene: .
V gene: TRBV6-5
clone size: once
J gene: TRBJ2-7
CDR3 protein: CASSWSGSSYEQYF
CDR3 DNA: TGTGCCAGCAGTTGGTCCGGGAGCTCTTACGAGCAGTACTTC

D gene: .
V gene: TRBV6-2/TRBV6-3
clone size: .
J gene: TRBJ1-2
CDR3 protein: CASSRSGLPYGYTF
CDR3 DNA: TGTGCCAGCAGTCGATCAGGACTGCCCTATGGCTACACCTTC

D gene: .
V gene: TRBV13
clone size: .
J gene: TRBJ1-1
CDR3 protein: CASSESPPQKSEAFF
CDR3 DNA: TGTGCCAGCAGCGAGAGCCCCCCACAGAAAAGTGAAGCTTTCTTT

D gene: TRBD1
V gene: TRBV18
clone size: .
J gene: TRBJ1-1
CDR3 protein: CASSGDRVLGTEAFF
CDR3 DNA: TGTGCCAGCTCAGGGGACAGGGTATTGGGGACTGAAGCTTTCTTT

D gene: .
V gene: TRBV27
clone size: .
J gene: TRBJ2-1
CDR3 protein: CASSGGLNEQFF
CDR3 DNA: TGTGCCAGCAGCGGGGGACTGAATGAGCAGTTCTTC

D gene: .
V gene: TRBV7-2
clone size: .
J gene: TRBJ1-4
CDR3 protein: CASSPTGGEKLFF
CDR3 DNA: TGTGCCAGCAGCCCTACGGGGGGCGAAAAACTGTTTTTT

D gene: .
V gene: TRBV5-1
clone size: .
J gene: TRBJ2-3
CDR3 protein: CASSLDADTQYF
CDR3 DNA: TGCGCCAGCAGCTTGGACGCAGATACGCAGTATTTT

D gene: .
V gene: TRBV5-1
clone size: .
J gene: TRBJ2-1
CDR3 protein: CASSLGSIYNEQFF
CDR3 DNA: TGCGCCAGCAGCTTGGGGAGTATCTACAATGAGCAGTTCTTC

D gene: TRBD1
V gene: TRBV11-2
clone size: .
J gene: TRBJ1-4
CDR3 protein: CASSFFGTGDEKLFF
CDR3 DNA: TGTGCCAGCAGCTTTTTCGGGACAGGGGATGAAAAACTGTTTTTT

D gene: TRBD2
V gene: TRBV14
clone size: .
J gene: TRBJ2-3
CDR3 protein: CASSPGGNTQYF
CDR3 DNA: TGTGCCAGCAGCCCGGGGGGAAATACGCAGTATTTT

D gene: .
V gene: TRBV1
clone size: .
J gene: TRBJ2-7
CDR3 protein: CTSSQARGTGPGRGEQYF
CDR3 DNA: TGCACCAGCAGCCAAGCCCGCGGTACGGGCCCGGGGCGCGGAGAGCAGTACTTC

D gene: .
V gene: TRBV20-1
clone size: .
J gene: TRBJ1-5
CDR3 protein: CSASRREQPQHF
CDR3 DNA: TGCAGTGCTAGTCGGCGGGAACAGCCCCAGCATTTT

D gene: .
V gene: TRBV30
clone size: .
J gene: TRBJ1-2
CDR3 protein: CAWSETAQRPYTF
CDR3 DNA: TGTGCCTGGAGTGAGACAGCCCAACGACCGTACACCTTC

D gene: TRBD1
V gene: TRBV18
clone size: .
J gene: TRBJ1-1
CDR3 protein: CASSPRTGGVDTEAFF
CDR3 DNA: TGTGCCAGCTCACCACGGACAGGGGGCGTGGACACTGAAGCTTTCTTT

D gene: TRBD2
V gene: TRBV25-1
clone size: .
J gene: TRBJ2-1
CDR3 protein: CASSAGLAGGNEQFF
CDR3 DNA: TGTGCCAGCTCGGCGGGGCTAGCGGGAGGTAATGAGCAGTTCTTC

D gene: TRBD2
V gene: TRBV7-3
clone size: .
J gene: TRBJ2-5
CDR3 protein: CASSLSPSGPGTQYF
CDR3 DNA: TGTGCCAGCAGCTTAAGCCCTAGCGGTCCGGGGACCCAGTACTTC

D gene: .
V gene: TRBV29-1
clone size: .
J gene: TRBJ2-6
CDR3 protein: CSGVTGANVLTF
CDR3 DNA: TGCAGCGGGGTGACTGGGGCCAACGTCCTGACTTTC